Here is one T cell receptor beta chain with its context. The antigen is undetermined. Pools of viral peptides were used by the ViraFEST assay to expand antigen-specific CD4+ T cells ahead of sequencing. The culture ran for 10 days before CD4+ T cells were isolated. Recipients of the vaccine had no prior SARS-CoV-2 infection and negative nucleocapsid antibodies. V was clipped by 5 bases and J by 2 bases, with 9 bases between them. There are 13 residues in the CDR3. Produced via immunoSEQ multiplex PCR; TCRdb's table is partial and in-frame only. The sample holds about 25,000 clones, 76% seen once. The sample belongs to a study of vaccination effects on CD4 cells after COVID-19. Study conclusions and caveats: Sampling in the study covered few convalescent patients and included no early post-infection timepoints.

This specimen was CD4+ T cells from PBMCs cultured with HCoV-NL63 spike peptides, taken before COVID-19 vaccination. This sequence joins TRBV12-3 or TRBV12-4 and TRBJ1-1, with D uncertain. The sequence was collected from a human donor who received a COVID-19 vaccine. CDR3 protein: CASSVLVNTEAFF. CDR3 in DNA: TGTGCCAGCAGTGTTTTGGTAAACACTGAAGCTTTCTTT.